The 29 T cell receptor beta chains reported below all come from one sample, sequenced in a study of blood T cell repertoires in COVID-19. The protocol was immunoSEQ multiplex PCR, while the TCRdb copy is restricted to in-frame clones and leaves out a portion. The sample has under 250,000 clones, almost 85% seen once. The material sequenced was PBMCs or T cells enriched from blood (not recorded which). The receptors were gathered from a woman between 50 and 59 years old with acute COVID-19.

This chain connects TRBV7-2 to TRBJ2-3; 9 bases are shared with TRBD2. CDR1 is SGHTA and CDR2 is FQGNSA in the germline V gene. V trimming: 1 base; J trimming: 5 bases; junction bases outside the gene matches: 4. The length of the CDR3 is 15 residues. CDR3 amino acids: CASSLEGSGGDTQYF. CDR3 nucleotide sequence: TGTGCCAGCAGCTTAGAGGGTAGCGGGGGAGATACGCAGTATTTT. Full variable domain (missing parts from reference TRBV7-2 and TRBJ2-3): GAGVSQSPSNKVTEKGKDVELRCDPISGHTALYWYRQSLGQGLEFLIYFQGNSAPDKSGLPSDRFSAERTGGSVSTLTIQRTQQEDSAVYLCASSLEGSGGDTQYFGPGTRLTVL.

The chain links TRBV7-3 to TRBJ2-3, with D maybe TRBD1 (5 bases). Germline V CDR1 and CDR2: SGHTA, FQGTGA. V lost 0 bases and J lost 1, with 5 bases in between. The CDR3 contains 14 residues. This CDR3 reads CASSLTTGTDTQYF. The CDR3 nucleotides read TGTGCCAGCAGCTTAACGACAGGCACAGATACGCAGTATTTT.

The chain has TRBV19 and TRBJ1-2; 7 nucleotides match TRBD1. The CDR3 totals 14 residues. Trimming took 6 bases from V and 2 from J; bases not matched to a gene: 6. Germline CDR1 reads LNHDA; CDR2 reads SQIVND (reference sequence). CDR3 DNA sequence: TGTGCCAGTAGCCGAACGGGACAGAACTATGGCTACACCTTC. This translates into CASSRTGQNYGYTF.

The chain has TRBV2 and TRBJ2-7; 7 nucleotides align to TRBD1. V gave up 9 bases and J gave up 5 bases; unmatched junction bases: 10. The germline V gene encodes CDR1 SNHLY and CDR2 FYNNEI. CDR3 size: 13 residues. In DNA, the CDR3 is TGTGCCAGACTTTCTAAACAGGGGAACGAGCAGTACTTC. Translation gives CARLSKQGNEQYF.

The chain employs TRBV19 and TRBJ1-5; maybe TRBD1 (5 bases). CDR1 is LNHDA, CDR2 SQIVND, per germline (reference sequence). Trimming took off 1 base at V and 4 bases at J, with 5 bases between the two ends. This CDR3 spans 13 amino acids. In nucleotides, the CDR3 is TGTGCCAGTAGTATAGGACAGAATCAGCCCCAGCATTTT. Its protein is CASSIGQNQPQHF.

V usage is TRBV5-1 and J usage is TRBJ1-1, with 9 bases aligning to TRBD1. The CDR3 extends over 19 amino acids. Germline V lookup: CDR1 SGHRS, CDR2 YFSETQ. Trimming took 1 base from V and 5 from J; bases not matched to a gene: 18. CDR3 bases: TGCGCCAGCAGCTTGATTGAGCGTGGACAGGGGATTCGGGTGACTGAAGCTTTCTTT. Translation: CASSLIERGQGIRVTEAFF.

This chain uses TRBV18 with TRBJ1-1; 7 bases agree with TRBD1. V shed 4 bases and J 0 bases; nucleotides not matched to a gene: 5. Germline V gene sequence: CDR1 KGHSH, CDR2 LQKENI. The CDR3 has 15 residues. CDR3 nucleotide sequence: TGTGCCAGCTCACTCCGACAGGGTATGAACACTGAAGCTTTCTTT. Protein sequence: CASSLRQGMNTEAFF.

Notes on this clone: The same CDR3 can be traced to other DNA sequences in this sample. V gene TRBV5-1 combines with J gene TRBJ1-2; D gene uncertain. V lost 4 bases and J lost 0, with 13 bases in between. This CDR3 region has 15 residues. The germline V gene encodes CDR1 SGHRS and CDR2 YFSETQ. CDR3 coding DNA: TGCGCCAGCAGCCCGACTGGCTCAGCTAACTATGGCTACACCTTC. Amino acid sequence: CASSPTGSANYGYTF.

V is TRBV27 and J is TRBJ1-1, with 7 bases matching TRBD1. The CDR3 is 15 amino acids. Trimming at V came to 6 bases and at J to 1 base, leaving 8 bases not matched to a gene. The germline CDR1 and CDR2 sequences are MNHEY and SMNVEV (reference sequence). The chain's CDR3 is CASRGWGTANTEAFF. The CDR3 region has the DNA TGTGCCAGCAGGGGTTGGGGGACAGCGAACACTGAAGCTTTCTTT.

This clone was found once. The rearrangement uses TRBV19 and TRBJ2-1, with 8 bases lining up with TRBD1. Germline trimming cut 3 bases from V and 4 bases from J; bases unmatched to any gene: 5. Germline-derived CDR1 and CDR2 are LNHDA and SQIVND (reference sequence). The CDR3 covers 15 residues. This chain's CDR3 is CASSMGWDRYNEQFF. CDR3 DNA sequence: TGTGCCAGTAGTATGGGGTGGGACAGGTACAATGAGCAGTTCTTC.

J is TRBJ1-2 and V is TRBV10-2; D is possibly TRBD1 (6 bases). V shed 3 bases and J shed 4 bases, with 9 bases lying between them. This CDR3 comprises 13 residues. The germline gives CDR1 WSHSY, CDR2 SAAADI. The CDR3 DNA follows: TGCGCCAGCAGTGACGGGGACACCTATGGCTACACCTTC. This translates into CASSDGDTYGYTF.

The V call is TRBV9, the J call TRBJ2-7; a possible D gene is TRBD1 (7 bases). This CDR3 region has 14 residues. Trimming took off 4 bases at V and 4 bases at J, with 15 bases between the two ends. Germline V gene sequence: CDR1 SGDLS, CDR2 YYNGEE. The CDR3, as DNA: TGTGCCAGCAGCCCAGGGGGGCTTCCTTACGAGCAGTACTTC. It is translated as CASSPGGLPYEQYF.

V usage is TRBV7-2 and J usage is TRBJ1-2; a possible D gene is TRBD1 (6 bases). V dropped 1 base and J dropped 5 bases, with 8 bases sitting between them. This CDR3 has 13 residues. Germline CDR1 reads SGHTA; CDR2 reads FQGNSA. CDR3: CASSLDQGYGYTF. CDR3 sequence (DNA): TGTGCCAGCAGCTTAGATCAGGGGTATGGCTACACCTTC.

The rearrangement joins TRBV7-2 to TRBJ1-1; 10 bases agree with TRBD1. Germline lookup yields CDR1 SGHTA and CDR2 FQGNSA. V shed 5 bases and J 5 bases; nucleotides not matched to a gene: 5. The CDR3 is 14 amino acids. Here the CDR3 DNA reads TGTGCCAGCAGCAAGGACAGGGGGGGTACTGAAGCTTTCTTT. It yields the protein CASSKDRGGTEAFF.

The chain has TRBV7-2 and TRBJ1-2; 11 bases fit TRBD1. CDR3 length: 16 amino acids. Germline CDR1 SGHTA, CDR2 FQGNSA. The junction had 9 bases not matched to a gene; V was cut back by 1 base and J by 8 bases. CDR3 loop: CASSLGPGTGGQGYTF. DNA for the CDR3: TGTGCCAGCAGCTTAGGGCCCGGGACAGGGGGGCAAGGCTACACCTTC.

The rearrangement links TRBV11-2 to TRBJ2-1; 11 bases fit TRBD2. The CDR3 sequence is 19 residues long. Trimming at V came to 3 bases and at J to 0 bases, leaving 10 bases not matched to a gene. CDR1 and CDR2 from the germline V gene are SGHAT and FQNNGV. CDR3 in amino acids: CASSLNSGGARGSYNEQFF. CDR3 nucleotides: TGTGCCAGCAGCTTGAATAGCGGGGGGGCCAGAGGCTCCTACAATGAGCAGTTCTTC.

The CDR3 DNA reads TGTGCCAGCAGCGGCCCCGGTCTGAATGAGCAGTTCTTC. It encodes CASSGPGLNEQFF. V gene TRBV9 combines with J gene TRBJ2-1; D is unclear. Trimming removed 3 bases at V and 7 bases at J, with 11 bases between. Germline CDR1 reads SGDLS; CDR2 reads YYNGEE. The CDR3 has 13 amino acids. The complete variable domain, with remaining parts taken from reference TRBV9 and TRBJ2-1, reads DSGVTQTPKHLITATGQRVTLRCSPRSGDLSVYWYQQSLDQGLQFLIQYYNGEERAKGNILERFSAQQFPDLHSELNLSSLELGDSALYFCASSGPGLNEQFFGPGTRLTVL.

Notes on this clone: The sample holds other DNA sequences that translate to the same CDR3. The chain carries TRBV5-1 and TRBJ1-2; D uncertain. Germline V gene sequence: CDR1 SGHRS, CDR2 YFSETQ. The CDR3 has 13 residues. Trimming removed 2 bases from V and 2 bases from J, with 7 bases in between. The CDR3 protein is CASSLSGNYGYTF. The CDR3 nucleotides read TGCGCCAGCAGCTTAAGCGGGAACTATGGCTACACCTTC.

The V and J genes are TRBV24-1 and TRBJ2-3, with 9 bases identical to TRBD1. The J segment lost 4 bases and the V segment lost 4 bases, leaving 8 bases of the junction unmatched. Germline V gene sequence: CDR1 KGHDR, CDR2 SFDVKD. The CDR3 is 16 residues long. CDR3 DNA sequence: TGTGCCACCAGTGACCGCGACAGGGGGGGAGCAGATACGCAGTATTTT. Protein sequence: CATSDRDRGGADTQYF.

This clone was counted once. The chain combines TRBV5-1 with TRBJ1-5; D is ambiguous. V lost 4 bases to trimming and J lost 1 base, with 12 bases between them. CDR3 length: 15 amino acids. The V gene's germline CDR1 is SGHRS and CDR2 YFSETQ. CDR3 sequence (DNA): TGCGCCAGCAGCCCGGAGGTTGGAAGCAATCAGCCCCAGCATTTT. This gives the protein CASSPEVGSNQPQHF.

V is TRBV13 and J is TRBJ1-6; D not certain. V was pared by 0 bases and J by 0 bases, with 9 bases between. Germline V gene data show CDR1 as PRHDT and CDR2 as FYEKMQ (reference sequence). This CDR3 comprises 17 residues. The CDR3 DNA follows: TGTGCCAGCAGCTTAGGACATAAAAGCTCCTATAATTCACCCCTCCACTTT. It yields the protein CASSLGHKSSYNSPLHF.

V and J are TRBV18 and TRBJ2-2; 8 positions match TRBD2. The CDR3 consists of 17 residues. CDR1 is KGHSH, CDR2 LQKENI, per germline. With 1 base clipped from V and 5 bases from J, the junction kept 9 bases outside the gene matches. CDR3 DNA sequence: TGTGCCAGCTCACCACGGTCAAGCGGGGGTCGGACCGGGGAGCTGTTTTTT. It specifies CASSPRSSGGRTGELFF.

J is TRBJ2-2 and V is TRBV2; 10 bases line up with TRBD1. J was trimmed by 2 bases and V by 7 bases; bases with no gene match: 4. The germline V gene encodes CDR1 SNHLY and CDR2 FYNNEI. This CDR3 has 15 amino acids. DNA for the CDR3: TGTGCCAGCAATGGACAGGGGGATAACACCGGGGAGCTGTTTTTT. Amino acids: CASNGQGDNTGELFF.

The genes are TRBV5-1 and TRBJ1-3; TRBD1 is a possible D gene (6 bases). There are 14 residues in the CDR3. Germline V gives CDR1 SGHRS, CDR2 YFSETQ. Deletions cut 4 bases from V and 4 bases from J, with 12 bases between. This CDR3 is CASSTTGGGNTIYF. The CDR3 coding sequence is TGCGCCAGCAGCACGACAGGTGGGGGAAACACCATATATTTT.

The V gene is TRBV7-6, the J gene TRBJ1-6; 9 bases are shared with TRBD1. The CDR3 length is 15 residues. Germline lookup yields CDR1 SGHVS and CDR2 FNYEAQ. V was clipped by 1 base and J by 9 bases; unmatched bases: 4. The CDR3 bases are TGTGCCAGCAGCTTAGAACAGGGGGCAAGTTCACCCCTCCACTTT. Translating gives CASSLEQGASSPLHF.

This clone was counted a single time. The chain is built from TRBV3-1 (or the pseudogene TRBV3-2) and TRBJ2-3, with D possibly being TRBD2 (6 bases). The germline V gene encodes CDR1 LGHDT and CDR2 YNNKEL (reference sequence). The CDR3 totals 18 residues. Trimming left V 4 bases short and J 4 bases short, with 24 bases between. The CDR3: CASSPTTRTLTISDTQYF. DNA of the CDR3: TGTGCCAGCAGCCCAACGACTAGGACCCTTACCATTTCAGATACGCAGTATTTT.

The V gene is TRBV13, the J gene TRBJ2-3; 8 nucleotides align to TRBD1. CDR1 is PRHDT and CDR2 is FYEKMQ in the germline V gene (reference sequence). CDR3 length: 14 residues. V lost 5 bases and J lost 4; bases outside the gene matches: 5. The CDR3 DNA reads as TGTGCCAGCAGCCTCCGGACAGGGTCAGATACGCAGTATTTT. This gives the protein CASSLRTGSDTQYF.

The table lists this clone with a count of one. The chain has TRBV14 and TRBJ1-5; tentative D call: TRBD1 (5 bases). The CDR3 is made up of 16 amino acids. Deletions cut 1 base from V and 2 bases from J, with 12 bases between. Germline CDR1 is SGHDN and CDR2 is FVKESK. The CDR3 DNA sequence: TGTGCCAGCAGCCAAGCAGGGAATAACGGCAATCAGCCCCAGCATTTT. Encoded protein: CASSQAGNNGNQPQHF.

CDR3 coding DNA: TGTGCCAGCAGTTTAGACTCCTCACCCGGTCAGCCCCAGCATTTT. Amino acids: CASSLDSSPGQPQHF. This sequence joins TRBV5-4 and TRBJ1-5, with no clear D. The V end was cut by 5 bases, the J end by 6 bases, with 18 bases between. From germline, CDR1 is SGHNT and CDR2 YYREEE (reference sequence). The CDR3 extends over 15 amino acids.